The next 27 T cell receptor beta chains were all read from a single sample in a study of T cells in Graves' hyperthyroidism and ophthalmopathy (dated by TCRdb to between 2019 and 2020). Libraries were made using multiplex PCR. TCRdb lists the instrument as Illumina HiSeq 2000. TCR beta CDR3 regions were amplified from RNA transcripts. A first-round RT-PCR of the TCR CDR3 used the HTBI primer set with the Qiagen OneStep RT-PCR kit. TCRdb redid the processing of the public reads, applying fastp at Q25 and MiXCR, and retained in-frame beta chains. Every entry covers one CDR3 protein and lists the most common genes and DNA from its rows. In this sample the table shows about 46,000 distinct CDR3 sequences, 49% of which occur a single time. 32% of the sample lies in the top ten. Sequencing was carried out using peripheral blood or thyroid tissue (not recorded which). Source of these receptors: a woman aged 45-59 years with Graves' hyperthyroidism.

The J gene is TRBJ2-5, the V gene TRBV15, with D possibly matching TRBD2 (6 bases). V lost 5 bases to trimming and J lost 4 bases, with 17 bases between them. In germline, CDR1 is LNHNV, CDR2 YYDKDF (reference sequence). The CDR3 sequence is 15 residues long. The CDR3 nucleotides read TGTGCCACCAGCCTGACCGGGAGAAGAAGAGAGACCCAGTACTTC. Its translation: CATSLTGRRRETQYF.

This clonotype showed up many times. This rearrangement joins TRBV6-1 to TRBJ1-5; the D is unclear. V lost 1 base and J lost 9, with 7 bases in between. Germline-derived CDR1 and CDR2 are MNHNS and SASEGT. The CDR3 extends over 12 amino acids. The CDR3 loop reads CASSEGSWPQHF. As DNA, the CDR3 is TGTGCCAGCAGTGAAGGGAGTTGGCCCCAGCATTTT.

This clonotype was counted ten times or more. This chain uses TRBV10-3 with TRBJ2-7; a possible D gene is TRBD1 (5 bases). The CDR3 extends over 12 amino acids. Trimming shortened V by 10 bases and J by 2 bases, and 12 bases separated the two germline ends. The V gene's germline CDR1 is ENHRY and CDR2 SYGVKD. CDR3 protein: CATGRVPYEQYF. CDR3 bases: TGTGCCACGGGCAGGGTGCCCTACGAGCAGTACTTC.

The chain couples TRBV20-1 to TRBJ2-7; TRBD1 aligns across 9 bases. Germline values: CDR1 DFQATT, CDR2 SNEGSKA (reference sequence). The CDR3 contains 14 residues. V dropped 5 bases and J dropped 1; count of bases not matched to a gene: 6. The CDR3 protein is CSARDRVRSYEQYF. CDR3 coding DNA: TGCAGTGCTCGGGACAGGGTACGATCCTACGAGCAGTACTTC.

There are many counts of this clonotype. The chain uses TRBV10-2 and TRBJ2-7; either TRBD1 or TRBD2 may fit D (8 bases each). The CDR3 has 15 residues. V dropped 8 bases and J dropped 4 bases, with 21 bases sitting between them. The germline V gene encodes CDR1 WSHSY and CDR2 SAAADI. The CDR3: CASGQGKRENYEQYF. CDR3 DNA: TGCGCCAGCGGACAGGGCAAGCGGGAGAATTACGAGCAGTACTTC.

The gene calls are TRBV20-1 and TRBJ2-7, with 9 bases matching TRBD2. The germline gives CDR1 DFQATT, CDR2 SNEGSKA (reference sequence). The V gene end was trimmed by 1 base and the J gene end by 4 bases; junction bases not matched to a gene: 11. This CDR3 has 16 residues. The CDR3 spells CSARGASGRRGYEQYF. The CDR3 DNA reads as TGCAGTGCTAGAGGGGCCAGCGGGAGGCGGGGTTACGAGCAGTACTTC.

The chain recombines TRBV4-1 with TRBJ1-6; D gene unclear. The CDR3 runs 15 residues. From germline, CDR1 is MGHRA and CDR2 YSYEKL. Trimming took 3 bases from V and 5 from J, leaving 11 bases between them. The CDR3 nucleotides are TGCGCCAGCAGCCAGTGGCGGGCTGATAATTCACCCCTCCACTTT. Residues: CASSQWRADNSPLHF.

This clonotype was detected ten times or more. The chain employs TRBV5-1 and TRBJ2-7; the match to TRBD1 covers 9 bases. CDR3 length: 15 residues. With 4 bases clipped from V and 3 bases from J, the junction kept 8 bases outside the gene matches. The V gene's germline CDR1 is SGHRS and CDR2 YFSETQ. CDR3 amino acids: CASSPWTGANYEQYF. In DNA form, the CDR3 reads TGCGCCAGCAGCCCCTGGACAGGGGCCAACTACGAGCAGTACTTC.

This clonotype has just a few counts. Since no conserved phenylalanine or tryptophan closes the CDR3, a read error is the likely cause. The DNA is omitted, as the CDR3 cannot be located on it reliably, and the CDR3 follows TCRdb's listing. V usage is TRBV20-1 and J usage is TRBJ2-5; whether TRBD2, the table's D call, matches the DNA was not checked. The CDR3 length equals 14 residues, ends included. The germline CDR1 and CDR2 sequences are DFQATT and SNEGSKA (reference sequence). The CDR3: CSARLGGGGYTFGS.

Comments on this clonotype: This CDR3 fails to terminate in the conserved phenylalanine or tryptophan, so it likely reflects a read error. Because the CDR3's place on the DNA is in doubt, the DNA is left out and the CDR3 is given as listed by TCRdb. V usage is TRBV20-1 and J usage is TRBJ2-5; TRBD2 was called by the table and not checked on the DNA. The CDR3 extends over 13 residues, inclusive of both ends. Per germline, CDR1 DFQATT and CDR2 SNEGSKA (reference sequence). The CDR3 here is CSATGTRGYTFGS.

The CDR3 DNA reads as TGCGCCAGCAGCGCGGGGGGGGTTGCCTACGAGCAGTACTTC. Its protein is CASSAGGVAYEQYF. The chain joins TRBV5-1 to TRBJ2-7; 9 nucleotides match TRBD2. With V trimmed by 4 bases and J by 2 bases, 4 bases remained unmatched. The CDR3 is made up of 14 amino acids. Germline V lookup: CDR1 SGHRS, CDR2 YFSETQ. Full variable domain (missing parts from reference TRBV5-1 and TRBJ2-7): KAGVTQTPRYLIKTRGQQVTLSCSPISGHRSVSWYQQTPGQGLQFLFEYFSETQRNKGNFPGRFSGRQFSNSRSEMNVSTLELGDSALYLCASSAGGVAYEQYFGPGTRLTVT.

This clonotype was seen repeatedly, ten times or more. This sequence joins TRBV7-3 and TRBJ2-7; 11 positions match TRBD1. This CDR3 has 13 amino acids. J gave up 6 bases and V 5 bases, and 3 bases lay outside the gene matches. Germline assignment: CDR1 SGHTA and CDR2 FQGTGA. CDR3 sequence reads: CASSPGTGGEQYF. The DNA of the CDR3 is TGTGCCAGCAGCCCAGGGACAGGGGGCGAGCAGTACTTC.

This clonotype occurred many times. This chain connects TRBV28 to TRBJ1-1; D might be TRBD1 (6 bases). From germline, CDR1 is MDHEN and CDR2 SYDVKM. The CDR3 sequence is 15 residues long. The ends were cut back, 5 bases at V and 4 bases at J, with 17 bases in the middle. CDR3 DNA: TGTGCCAGCAGTCTTGGTGGGGGCCCCGTCACTGAAGCTTTCTTT. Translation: CASSLGGGPVTEAFF.

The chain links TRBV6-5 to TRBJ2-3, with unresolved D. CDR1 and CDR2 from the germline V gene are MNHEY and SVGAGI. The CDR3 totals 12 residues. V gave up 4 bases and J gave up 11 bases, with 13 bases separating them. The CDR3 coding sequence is TGTGCCAGCAGTTCGACACCACCCGGGCAGTATTTT. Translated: CASSSTPPGQYF.

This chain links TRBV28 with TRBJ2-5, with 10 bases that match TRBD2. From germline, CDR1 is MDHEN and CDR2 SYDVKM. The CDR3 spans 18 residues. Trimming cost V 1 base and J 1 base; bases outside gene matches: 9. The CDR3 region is CASSLSRGTSDPQETQYF. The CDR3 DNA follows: TGTGCCAGCAGTTTATCTAGAGGGACTAGCGACCCCCAAGAGACCCAGTACTTC.

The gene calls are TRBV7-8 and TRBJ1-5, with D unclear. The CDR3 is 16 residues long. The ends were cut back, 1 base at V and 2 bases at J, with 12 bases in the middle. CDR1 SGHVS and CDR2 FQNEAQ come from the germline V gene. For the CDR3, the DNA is TGTGCCAGCAGCTTAGGGGAGACGGCGGGCAATCAGCCCCAGCATTTT. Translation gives CASSLGETAGNQPQHF.

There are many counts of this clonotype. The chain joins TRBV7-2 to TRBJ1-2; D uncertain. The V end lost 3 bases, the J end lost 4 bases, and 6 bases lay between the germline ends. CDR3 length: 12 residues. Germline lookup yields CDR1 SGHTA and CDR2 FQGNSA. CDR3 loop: CASSLRSYGYTF. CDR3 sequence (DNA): TGTGCCAGCAGCTTGAGATCCTATGGCTACACCTTC. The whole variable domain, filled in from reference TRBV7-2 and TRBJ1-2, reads GAGVSQSPSNKVTEKGKDVELRCDPISGHTALYWYRQSLGQGLEFLIYFQGNSAPDKSGLPSDRFSAERTGGSVSTLTIQRTQQEDSAVYLCASSLRSYGYTFGSGTRLTVV.

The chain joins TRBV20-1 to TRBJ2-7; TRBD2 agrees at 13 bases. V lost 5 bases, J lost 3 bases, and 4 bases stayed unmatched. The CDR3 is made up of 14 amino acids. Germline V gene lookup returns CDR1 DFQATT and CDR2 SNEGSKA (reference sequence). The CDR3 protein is CSAPRLAGGYEQYF. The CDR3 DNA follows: TGCAGTGCTCCTCGACTAGCGGGAGGCTACGAGCAGTACTTC.

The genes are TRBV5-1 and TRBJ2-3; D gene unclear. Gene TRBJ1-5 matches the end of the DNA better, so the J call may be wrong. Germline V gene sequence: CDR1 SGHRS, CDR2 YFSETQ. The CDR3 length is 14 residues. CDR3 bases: TGCGCCAGCACGCTAAAGGAGGGCACAGATACGCAGCATTTT. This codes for CASTLKEGTDTQHF.

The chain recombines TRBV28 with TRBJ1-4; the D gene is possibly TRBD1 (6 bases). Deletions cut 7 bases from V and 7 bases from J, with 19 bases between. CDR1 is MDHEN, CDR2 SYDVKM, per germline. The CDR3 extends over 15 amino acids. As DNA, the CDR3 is TGTGCCAGCATTAACTCGGGGGGCCGAGGTGAAAAACTGTTTTTT. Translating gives CASINSGGRGEKLFF.

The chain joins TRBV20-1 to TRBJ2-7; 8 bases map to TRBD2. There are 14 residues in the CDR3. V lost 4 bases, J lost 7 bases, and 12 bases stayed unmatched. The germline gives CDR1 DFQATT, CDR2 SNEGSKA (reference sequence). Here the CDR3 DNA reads TGCAGTGCTAAACGGGAGGGGAACACCGGGGAGCAGTACTTC. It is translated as CSAKREGNTGEQYF.

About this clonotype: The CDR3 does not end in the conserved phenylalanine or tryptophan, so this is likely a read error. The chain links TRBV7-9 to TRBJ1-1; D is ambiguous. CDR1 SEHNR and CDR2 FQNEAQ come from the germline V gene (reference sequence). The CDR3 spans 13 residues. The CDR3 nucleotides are TGTGCCAGCAGATTAGGGCACATCCTAGGAGCTTTCTCT. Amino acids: CASRLGHILGAFS.

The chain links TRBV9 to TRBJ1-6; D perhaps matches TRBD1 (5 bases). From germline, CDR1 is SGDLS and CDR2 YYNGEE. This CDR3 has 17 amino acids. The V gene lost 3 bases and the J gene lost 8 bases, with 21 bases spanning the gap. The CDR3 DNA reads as TGTGCCAGCAGCGGAGGCGGTGCCGGGACTATCCATTCACCCCTCCACTTT. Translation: CASSGGGAGTIHSPLHF. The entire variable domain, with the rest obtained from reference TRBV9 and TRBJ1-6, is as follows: DSGVTQTPKHLITATGQRVTLRCSPRSGDLSVYWYQQSLDQGLQFLIQYYNGEERAKGNILERFSAQQFPDLHSELNLSSLELGDSALYFCASSGGGAGTIHSPLHFGNGTRLTVT.

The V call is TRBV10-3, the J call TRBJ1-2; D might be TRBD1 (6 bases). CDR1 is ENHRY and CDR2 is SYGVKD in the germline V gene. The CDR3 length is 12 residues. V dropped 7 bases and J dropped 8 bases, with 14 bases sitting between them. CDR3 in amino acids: CAIMAAGDGYTF. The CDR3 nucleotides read TGTGCCATCATGGCCGCAGGGGACGGCTACACCTTC.

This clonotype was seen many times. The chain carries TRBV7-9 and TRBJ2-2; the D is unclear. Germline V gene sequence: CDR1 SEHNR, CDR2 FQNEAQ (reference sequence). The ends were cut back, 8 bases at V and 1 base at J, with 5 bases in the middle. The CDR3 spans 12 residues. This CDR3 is CASVGNTGELFF. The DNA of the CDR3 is TGTGCCAGCGTCGGGAACACCGGGGAGCTGTTTTTT.

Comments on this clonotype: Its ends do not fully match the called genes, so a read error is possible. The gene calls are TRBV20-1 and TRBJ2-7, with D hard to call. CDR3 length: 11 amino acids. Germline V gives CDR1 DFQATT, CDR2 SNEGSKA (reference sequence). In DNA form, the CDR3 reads TGCAGTGCAGTAAGCCCCTACGAGCAGCACTTC. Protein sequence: CSAVSPYEQHF.

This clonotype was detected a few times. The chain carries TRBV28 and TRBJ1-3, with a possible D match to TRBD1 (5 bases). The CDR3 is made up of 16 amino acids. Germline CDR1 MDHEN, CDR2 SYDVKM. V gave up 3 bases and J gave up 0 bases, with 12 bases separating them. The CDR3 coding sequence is TGTGCCAGCAGTTTGGGAGGGGTCCTCTCTGGAAACACCATATATTTT. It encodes CASSLGGVLSGNTIYF.